Listed here are 8 T cell receptor beta chains from one sample, sequenced in a study of technical replicates of blood from several donors. Data came from immunoSEQ multiplex PCR; TCRdb stores just in-frame clones and leaves some out. The table shows about 82,000 clones, with around 90% occurring only once. Material for sequencing was T cells isolated from PBMCs. These receptors originate from a human donor in good health.

This chain joins TRBV2 and TRBJ2-2; D gene uncertain. CDR1 is SNHLY, CDR2 FYNNEI, per germline. The V end was cut by 0 bases, the J end by 8 bases, with 13 bases between. This CDR3 is 15 amino acids long. In DNA, the CDR3 is TGTGCCAGCAGTGAAGCGCTTTCTTTAGCTGGGGAGCTGTTTTTT. Its protein is CASSEALSLAGELFF.

This clone has only a few counts. The V and J genes are TRBV19 and TRBJ1-1; the D gene is possibly TRBD1 (6 bases). CDR3 size: 13 residues. Trimming took off 4 bases at V and 4 bases at J, with 10 bases between the two ends. Germline values: CDR1 LNHDA, CDR2 SQIVND (reference sequence). The CDR3 spells CASSTQGRTEAFF. The CDR3 DNA reads as TGTGCCAGTAGTACACAGGGCCGCACTGAAGCTTTCTTT.

This rearrangement joins TRBV27 to TRBJ1-1; D unclear. The V end lost 4 bases, the J end lost 2 bases, and 8 bases lay between the germline ends. From germline, CDR1 is MNHEY and CDR2 SMNVEV (reference sequence). The CDR3 contains 13 residues. CDR3 sequence reads: CASSWQVNTEAFF. The CDR3 nucleotides read TGTGCCAGCAGTTGGCAGGTTAACACTGAAGCTTTCTTT.

In its sample, this clone was seen once. This chain links TRBV10-3 with TRBJ2-7; 9 bases match TRBD1. V shed 9 bases and J 2 bases; nucleotides not matched to a gene: 5. CDR3 length: 13 residues. The germline gives CDR1 ENHRY, CDR2 SYGVKD. CDR3 bases: TGTGCCATTGGGACAGGGAGGACCTACGAGCAGTACTTC. It encodes CAIGTGRTYEQYF.

The V gene is TRBV10-1, the J gene TRBJ2-5, with a tentative D call TRBD2 (5 bases). Trimming removed 5 bases at V and 3 bases at J, with 16 bases between. The CDR3 consists of 15 residues. Germline CDR1 WNHNN, CDR2 SYGVQD (reference sequence). As DNA, the CDR3 is TGCGCCAGCAGTCCAGAGAGGAGGCCCAAAGAGACCCAGTACTTC. Its translation is CASSPERRPKETQYF.

This chain uses TRBV27 with TRBJ1-4, with D hard to call. The V gene's germline CDR1 is MNHEY and CDR2 SMNVEV (reference sequence). The CDR3 spans 15 residues. Trimming left V 0 bases short and J 0 bases short, with 5 bases between. CDR3 protein: CASSLSFTTNEKLFF. In DNA form, the CDR3 reads TGTGCCAGCAGTTTATCGTTCACAACTAATGAAAAACTGTTTTTT.

This chain connects TRBV28 to TRBJ1-4; 10 bases are a match to TRBD1. With V trimmed by 8 bases and J by 7 bases, 16 bases remained unmatched. CDR3 length: 17 residues. The germline V gene has CDR1 MDHEN and CDR2 SYDVKM. The CDR3, as DNA: TGTGCCAGCGTAAAATCCGGGACAGGGGCGTTTGGTGAAAAACTGTTTTTT. Translated: CASVKSGTGAFGEKLFF.

V gene TRBV5-1 combines with J gene TRBJ2-7, with a tentative D call TRBD2 (5 bases). This CDR3 spans 13 amino acids. The germline V and J ends were trimmed by 4 bases and 12 bases, with 20 bases remaining between them. Germline loops: CDR1 SGHRS, CDR2 YFSETQ. For the CDR3, the DNA is TGCGCCAGCAGCCCCCCCGAGGGCCAAGGGCCGTACTTC. It yields the protein CASSPPEGQGPYF.